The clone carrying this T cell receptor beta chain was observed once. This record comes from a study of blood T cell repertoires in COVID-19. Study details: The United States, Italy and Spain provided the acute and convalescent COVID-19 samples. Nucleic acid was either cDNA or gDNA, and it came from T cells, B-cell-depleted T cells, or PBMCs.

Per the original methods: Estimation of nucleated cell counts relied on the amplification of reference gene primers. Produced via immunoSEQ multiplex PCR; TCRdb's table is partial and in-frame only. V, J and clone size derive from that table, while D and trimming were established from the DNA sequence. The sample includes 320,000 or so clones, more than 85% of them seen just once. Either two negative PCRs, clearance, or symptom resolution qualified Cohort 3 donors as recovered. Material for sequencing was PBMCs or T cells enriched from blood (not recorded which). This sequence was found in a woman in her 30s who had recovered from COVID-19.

This CDR3 is CASSLSGARVVNEQFF. In DNA form, the CDR3 reads TGTGCCAGCAGTTTATCGGGCGCCAGGGTTGTCAATGAGCAGTTCTTC. The chain employs TRBV28 and TRBJ2-1; D perhaps matches TRBD1 (5 bases). Trimming removed 1 base at V and 6 bases at J, with 16 bases between. Germline V gene lookup returns CDR1 MDHEN and CDR2 SYDVKM. This CDR3 spans 16 amino acids. Looking up the rest from reference TRBV28 and TRBJ2-1 gives the full variable domain: DVKVTQSSRYLVKRTGEKVFLECVQDMDHENMFWYRQDPGLGLRLIYFSYDVKMKEKGDIPEGYSVSREKKERFSLILESASTNQTSMYLCASSLSGARVVNEQFFGPGTRLTVL.